The present entry profiles one TCR beta chain with its context. Judged by frequency, this clone is medium-sized (0.01 to 0.1%); no count was given. What this receptor recognizes is not known. The germline V gene sets CDR1 to MNHNS and CDR2 to SASEGT. The CDR3 measures 15 amino acids from cysteine to phenylalanine. Of the read, only the CDR3 DNA is kept; its 45 bases are in frame from base 1. The V and J ends are trimmed by 3 bases and 3 bases, leaving 9 bases between them. In total, 630 or so healthy bone marrow donors made up the cohort. At the time of sampling, every cohort member was nominally healthy, though immune exposures that went unrecorded were likely present. The donor tested CMV seronegative and was one of the 352 seronegative cohort members. A peripheral blood sample was provided by each donor, and peripheral blood mononuclear cells were used for TCR beta sequencing. The Qiagen DNeasy Blood Extraction Kit was used to extract genomic DNA from the blood cell samples.

The data were obtained in a study of cytomegalovirus exposure and HLA in healthy donors (dated by TCRdb to about 2017). At the level of the whole study: In an earlier analysis of 587 of the donors, approximately 300 Gb of sequence data and 100 million or so unique TCR beta sequences from some 170 million T cells were reported. Donor age, sex, ethnicity and CMV serostatus were collected together with the repertoire data. A later analysis re-analyzed previously published TCR beta repertoires from hundreds of donors and added high-resolution HLA genotyping to study TCR occurrence patterns. The genetic ancestry cluster associated with self-reported Caucasian donors included over 65% of the roughly 400 genotyped donors. To predict cytomegalovirus infection status, the study brought together high-throughput TCR immunosequencing, statistical association of individual TCRs with disease status, and machine learning. Typing coverage differed by locus: A, B, C, DRB1 and DQB1 were typed in roughly 620-630 donors, DQA1 in 500 to 550, DPA1 in around 600, and DPB1 in approximately 450. A later genetic analysis took genome-wide SNP genotypes for about 65% of the roughly 670 donors and used that subset as a discovery cohort. In an earlier analysis of a few hundred of the donors, high-throughput TCR beta sequencing was used to judge whether each TCR beta V gene segment behaved as functional or pseudogenic. Roughly 300 gigabases of sequencing data and around 80 million unique TCR sequences made up an early release that covered over 550 HLA-typed donors. All discovery cohort repertoires had been generated using a single sequencing platform. Because of strong linkage in the cohort, roughly five DR-DQ haplotypes were treated as single units for association and clustering. Rather than drawing on any new phenotypic data, the later analysis identified candidate immune exposures from TCR beta sequences and the way those sequences occurred across donors. The study used immunosequencing to profile the T cell repertoires of 600 to 850 subjects and linked those repertoires to cytomegalovirus serostatus. The study aimed to test whether cataloging public T cell receptors could reveal signatures of past pathogen exposure. Among a few hundred genotyped donors of the cohort, an average of approximately 250,000 unique TCR beta nucleotide sequences were sequenced per donor, around a sixth of them non-productive. In addition to the first cohort of around 670 subjects, a separate validation cohort of around 110 different subjects was used. HLA typing covered class I and class II loci at four-digit resolution.

Libraries were made using the immunoSEQ multiplex PCR assay. The multiplex PCR relied on a mix of 60 forward primers for TCR Vbeta segments and 13 reverse primers for TCR Jbeta segments. A multiplex PCR assay on genomic DNA amplified the CDR3 region of rearranged TCR beta genes. Amplified TCR beta libraries were sequenced as 87-base-pair reads on the Illumina HiSeq System. Per the source publication's procedure: In a later analysis, about 80 million unique TCR beta chains were counted across the roughly 670 repertoires, and about 9.9 million of these chains were shared by at least two donors. Raw reads were error-corrected and collapsed into unique sequences with a nearest-neighbor algorithm that merged closely related sequences to remove PCR and sequencing errors. V, D and J gene segments were assigned by aligning CDR3 sequences to IMGT reference sequences. For a sequence to be retained, a match of at least six nucleotides to both a V gene segment and a J gene segment was required. Rearrangements were classified as productive when the CDR3 lacked stop codons and remained in frame with V and J, and all other rearrangements were classified as non-productive. Following IMGT convention, CDR3 was defined as the stretch from the second conserved V-encoded cysteine to the conserved J-encoded phenylalanine. The earlier analysis of about 610 of the donors excluded any sequence lacking an unambiguous match to a single V gene segment. In an earlier analysis of a few hundred of the donors, a V segment was called functional when productive rearrangements were above 56.7%, and segregating when the standard deviation between donors exceeded 5%. A statistical classification framework was developed to diagnose cytomegalovirus status using the catalog of TCR beta chain sequences. V and J gene assignment, in a later analysis, came from comparing TCR nucleotide sequences with IMGT/GENE-DB human TR gene sequences. A later analysis assigned CDR3 sequences and most-parsimonious VDJ recombination scenarios with the TCRdist pipeline. In a later analysis, every TCR beta chain was defined by the combination of its CDR3 amino acid sequence and its V-gene family, and reads without a unique V-gene family were dropped. As a way to deal with suspected cross-contamination and a sequencing artifact, a later analysis dropped hundreds of nucleotide sequences that were highly shared and had low generation probability. A later analysis calculated a clonal expansion index for each public chain from normalized within-repertoire ranks of inferred template counts. In a later analysis, generation probabilities were computed with a VDJ recombination model fitted to out-of-frame rearrangements, and the resulting probabilities were checked against IGoR. Hypergeometric tests were used in a later analysis to score TCR-TCR, TCR-HLA and TCR-CMV co-occurrence, with a repertoire-size bias correction applied to the TCR pairs. A later analysis estimated false discovery rates by permuting HLA or CMV assignments 20 times. In a later analysis, co-occurring TCRs were grouped with DBSCAN, and TCRdist sequence similarity was added when clustering was performed within HLA-allele-positive subsets. Co-occurrence clustering excluded repertoires with fewer than 30,000 or more than 120,000 public chains, plus five with anomalous nucleotide sharing. TCRdb mirrors the immuneACCESS table, restricted to in-frame sequences. Some clones are absent from its copies; in checked studies, under half trace to an unresolved V gene, and the reason for the others is unknown. That table is the source of V, J and clone size, and D and trimming were worked out from the DNA. The table kept for this sample lists about 33,000 clones. Under 4.5% of the sample is held by the ten biggest clonotypes.

Study-wide conclusions, independent of this receptor: In vitro tests confirmed that a few of the cytomegalovirus-associated TCR beta chains recognize cytomegalovirus antigens. This cohort had only TCR beta chains sequenced, and the lack of alpha or paired-chain data limited which features could be detected. A group of highly shared sequence variants was considered likely to be a technical artifact of the sequencing pipeline. Strong co-occurrence of HLA alleles, especially DR and DQ, made assigning TCR associations to individual alleles difficult. Compared with the 666-donor mean, donors in an Asian-associated ancestry cluster had fewer N-insertions in productive TCRs, according to a later genetic analysis. Because the 87-base-pair reads could not distinguish some IMGT-functional V segments, including TRBV6-2 and TRBV6-3, those segments were excluded. According to a later analysis, parvovirus B19, influenza, CMV and Epstein-Barr virus appeared linked to several top co-occurrence clusters. At a false discovery rate of 0.05, a later analysis linked 16,951 TCR beta sequences to specific HLA alleles. V-gene and J-gene trimming of TCR beta chains was associated with a missense DCLRE1C variant in a later genetic analysis, and the association was replicated in an independent cohort. In a later analysis, HLA-associated TCR beta chains were found to be more clonally expanded and to have lower generation probabilities than equally common non-associated chains. In a later analysis, TCR association rates were found to vary across HLA loci, with the most associated TCRs seen for DRB1 alleles and the fewest for HLA-C alleles. The only immune exposure information available for the cohort was CMV serostatus. The classifier was reported to diagnose cytomegalovirus status with high specificity and sensitivity in both the original cohort and the validation cohort. According to a later analysis, most CMV-associated TCR beta chains appeared to be HLA-restricted, and the HLA associations seemed to be driven largely by CMV exposure. Linkage disequilibrium might explain the correlated functional status among segregating V segments, but an unknown experimental factor could not be ruled out. In the study, approximately 160 TCR beta chains were listed as associated with cytomegalovirus. Because HLA typing was unavailable for some donors at each locus, only the typed subset was used in association tests. Because counts were too low, about 15 rarely observed V segments, including chromosome 9 orphons, were left out of the earlier analysis of 587 of the donors. Roughly uniform sequencing depth across donors was assumed in presence/absence analyses, although this assumption may not hold. Most TCR sequences were observed very rarely across donors, whereas some public TCRs were present in many individuals. The authors suggested that the approach could potentially be generalized to other disease states and immunological phenotypes. An earlier analysis of around 600 of the donors showed that most TCR beta V segments appeared in productive rearrangements either about 90% or about 30% of the time, which broadly matched IMGT annotations. A further reported finding was that TCR beta sequences accurately predicted the HLA-A and HLA-B alleles for most subjects in the first cohort.

This receptor was taken from a man aged 40-49 years in good health and CMV-seronegative. The sample comprised PBMCs. The receptor chain draws on TRBV6-1 and TRBJ2-6; the D segment could be TRBD2, given 6 matching bases. The sequenced DNA is TGTGCCAGCAGTGAGGAGGGGCGTGGGGCCAACGTCCTGACTTTC. This gives the protein CASSEEGRGANVLTF.